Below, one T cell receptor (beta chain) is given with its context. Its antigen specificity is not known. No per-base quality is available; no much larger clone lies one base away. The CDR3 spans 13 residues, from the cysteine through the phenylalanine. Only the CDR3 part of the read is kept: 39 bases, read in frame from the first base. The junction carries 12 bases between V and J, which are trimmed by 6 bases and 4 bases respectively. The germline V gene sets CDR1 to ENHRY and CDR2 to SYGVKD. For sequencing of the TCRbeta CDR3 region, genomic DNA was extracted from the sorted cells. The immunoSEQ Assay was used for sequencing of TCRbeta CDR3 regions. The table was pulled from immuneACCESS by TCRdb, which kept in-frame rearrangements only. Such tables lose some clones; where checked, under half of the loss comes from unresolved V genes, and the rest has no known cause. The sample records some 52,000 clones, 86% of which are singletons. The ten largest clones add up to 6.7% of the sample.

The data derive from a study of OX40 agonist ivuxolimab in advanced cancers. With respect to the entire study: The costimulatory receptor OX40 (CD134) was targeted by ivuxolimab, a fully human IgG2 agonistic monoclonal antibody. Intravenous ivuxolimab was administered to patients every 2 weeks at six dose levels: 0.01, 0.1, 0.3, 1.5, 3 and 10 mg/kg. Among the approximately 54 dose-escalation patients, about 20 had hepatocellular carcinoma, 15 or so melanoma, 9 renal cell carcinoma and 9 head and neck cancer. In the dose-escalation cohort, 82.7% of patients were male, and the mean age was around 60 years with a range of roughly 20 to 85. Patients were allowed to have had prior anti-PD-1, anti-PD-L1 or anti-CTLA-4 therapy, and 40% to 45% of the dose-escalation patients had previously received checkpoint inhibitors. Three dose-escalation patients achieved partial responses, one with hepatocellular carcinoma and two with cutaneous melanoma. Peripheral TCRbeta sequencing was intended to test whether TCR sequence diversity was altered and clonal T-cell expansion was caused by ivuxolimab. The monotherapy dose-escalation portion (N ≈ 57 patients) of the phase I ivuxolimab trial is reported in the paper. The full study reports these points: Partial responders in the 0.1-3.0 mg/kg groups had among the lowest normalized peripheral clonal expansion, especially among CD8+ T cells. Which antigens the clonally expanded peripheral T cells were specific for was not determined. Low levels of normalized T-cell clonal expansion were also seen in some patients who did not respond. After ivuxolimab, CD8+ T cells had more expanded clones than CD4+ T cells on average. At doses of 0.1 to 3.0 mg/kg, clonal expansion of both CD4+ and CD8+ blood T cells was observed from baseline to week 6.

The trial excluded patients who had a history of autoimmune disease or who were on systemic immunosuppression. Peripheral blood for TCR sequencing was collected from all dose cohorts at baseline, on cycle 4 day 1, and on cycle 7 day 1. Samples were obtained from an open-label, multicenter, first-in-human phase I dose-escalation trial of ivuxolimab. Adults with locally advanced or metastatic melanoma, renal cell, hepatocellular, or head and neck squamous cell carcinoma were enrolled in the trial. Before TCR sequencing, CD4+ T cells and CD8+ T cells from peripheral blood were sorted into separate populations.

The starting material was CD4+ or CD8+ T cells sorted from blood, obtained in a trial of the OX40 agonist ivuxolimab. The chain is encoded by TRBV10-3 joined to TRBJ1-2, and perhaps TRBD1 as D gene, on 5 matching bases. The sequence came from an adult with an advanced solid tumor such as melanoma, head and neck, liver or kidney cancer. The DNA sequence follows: TGTGCCATCAGCACACAGGAATCCTATGGCTACACCTTC. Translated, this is CAISTQESYGYTF.